This T cell receptor (beta chain) is drawn from a study of cytomegalovirus exposure and HLA in healthy donors. About the research overall: Roughly 180 million T cells yielded roughly 120 million unique TCR beta sequences, as an earlier analysis found. Out of a few hundred genotyped donors, roughly 80% belonged to the Caucasian-associated ancestry cluster.

General study points: Among TCR beta chains, those listed as cytomegalovirus-associated numbered about 150.

Primers: 60 Vbeta forward and 13 Jbeta reverse. Clones were read by immunoSEQ multiplex PCR, and TCRdb kept only the in-frame ones, dropping some. The sample shows approximately 150,000 clones, approximately 72% of them seen only once. As regards this clone: Its matching antigen is unknown.

After removal of 4 bases from V and 2 bases from J, the junction contained 5 bases not matched to a gene. The V gene's germline CDR1 is MDHEN and CDR2 SYDVKM. This CDR3 spans 15 amino acids. V is TRBV28 and J is TRBJ2-3, with 8 positions matching TRBD1. What was sequenced was PBMCs. This TCR came from a middle-aged man in good health and CMV-seronegative. CDR3 DNA: TGTGCCAGCAGTTCAGGACAGGGAGACACAGATACGCAGTATTTT. Its protein is CASSSGQGDTDTQYF.